Each of the 12 T cell receptor beta chains below was sequenced from the same sample in a study of PD-1 blockade in classical Hodgkin lymphoma. The patients all showed relapse after autologous stem cell transplantation, while their brentuximab vedotin exposure varied. Only in-frame clones appear in the TCRdb table, and some are missing; sequencing was by immunoSEQ multiplex PCR. The sample lists approximately 26,000 clones; approximately 69% were seen once. Sequencing was performed on peripheral blood mononuclear cells (PBMCs), taken at baseline. These receptors all come from a human donor with classical Hodgkin lymphoma.

By sample share, this clone is medium-sized. V and J are TRBV4-1 and TRBJ1-3; unclear D gene. This CDR3 is built from 17 residues. V lost 1 base to trimming and J lost 4 bases, with 17 bases between them. Per the germline V gene, CDR1 is MGHRA and CDR2 is YSYEKL. In DNA form, the CDR3 reads TGCGCCAGCAGCCAAGTCGATCTAGGTTTTGTAGGAAACACCATATATTTT. Translating gives CASSQVDLGFVGNTIYF.

V gene TRBV19 combines with J gene TRBJ1-2; 7 nucleotides align to TRBD1. Losses at the gene ends were 10 bases for V and 6 bases for J; bases not matched to a gene: 11. Per the germline V gene, CDR1 is LNHDA and CDR2 is SQIVND (reference sequence). There are 13 residues in the CDR3. The chain's CDR3 is CAIRDREENGYTF. The CDR3 nucleotides read TGTGCCATTCGCGACAGGGAAGAGAATGGCTACACCTTC.

The V and J genes are TRBV20-1 and TRBJ2-7; D gene unclear. This CDR3 comprises 11 residues. The germline V gene has CDR1 DFQATT and CDR2 SNEGSKA (reference sequence). Deletions cut 3 bases from V and 4 bases from J, with 7 bases between. CDR3 residues: CSASQEYEQYF. In DNA, the CDR3 is TGCAGTGCTAGTCAGGAATACGAGCAGTACTTC.

This clone has only a few counts. The chain employs TRBV7-8 and TRBJ2-5, with unresolved D. Germline CDR1 and CDR2: SGHVS and FQNEAQ. V was pared by 4 bases and J by 5 bases, with 17 bases between. The CDR3 totals 15 residues. In DNA form, the CDR3 reads TGTGCCAGCAGCTCCGCGATACCGAACGAGGAGACCCAGTACTTC. Translating gives CASSSAIPNEETQYF.

The J gene is TRBJ2-5, the V gene TRBV6-5, with a weak D call TRBD1 (5 bases). The CDR3 runs to 16 residues. Trimming cost V 0 bases and J 1 base, with 12 bases left between them. CDR1 and CDR2 (germline): MNHEY, SVGAGI. This CDR3 reads CASSYSGARSQETQYF. CDR3 DNA: TGTGCCAGCAGTTACTCAGGGGCCCGTAGCCAAGAGACCCAGTACTTC.

The genes are TRBV9 and TRBJ2-2, with D unresolved. The CDR3 runs 13 residues. V lost 3 bases, J lost 3 bases, and 6 bases lay in between. The germline gives CDR1 SGDLS, CDR2 YYNGEE. The CDR3 DNA reads TGTGCCAGCAGCGCCAAGGACACCGGGGAGCTGTTTTTT. Protein product: CASSAKDTGELFF.

V gene TRBV10-3 combines with J gene TRBJ2-1; tentative D call: TRBD2 (5 bases). CDR1 and CDR2 (germline): ENHRY, SYGVKD. There are 14 residues in the CDR3. V was clipped by 3 bases and J by 6 bases, with 12 bases between them. CDR3 sequence reads: CAISDFRTRNEQFF. CDR3 coding DNA: TGTGCCATCAGTGATTTTCGGACTCGCAATGAGCAGTTCTTC.

Judged by abundance, this clone is medium-sized. V gene TRBV6-5 combines with J gene TRBJ1-2, with 7 bases identical to TRBD1. V shed 6 bases and J 9 bases; nucleotides not matched to a gene: 10. CDR3 length: 13 amino acids. Looked up from germline, CDR1 is MNHEY and CDR2 is SVGAGI. The CDR3 loop is CASRDRVGQSYTF. CDR3 nucleotides: TGTGCCAGCAGAGACAGGGTGGGTCAAAGCTACACCTTC.

V is TRBV4-2 and J is TRBJ2-7, with TRBD2 matching 9 bases. The V and J ends lost 5 bases and 3 bases, in that order; junction bases with no gene match: 8. CDR3 length: 15 amino acids. Germline CDR1 and CDR2: LGHNA and YNFKEQ. Here the CDR3 DNA reads TGTGCCAGCAGCGACAGAAGCGGGGGGATCTACGAGCAGTACTTC. This gives the protein CASSDRSGGIYEQYF.

This chain joins TRBV6-1 and TRBJ2-4; D tentatively fits TRBD1 or TRBD2 (5 bases each). The germline V gene encodes CDR1 MNHNS and CDR2 SASEGT. The CDR3 runs to 13 residues. Trimming left V 4 bases short and J 5 bases short, with 9 bases between. The CDR3 reads CASSGGWENIQYF. The CDR3 nucleotides read TGTGCCAGCAGTGGGGGGTGGGAAAACATTCAGTACTTC.

Worth noting for this clone: No conserved phenylalanine or tryptophan is present at the end of the CDR3, so a read error is the likely explanation. Because the CDR3's place on the DNA is in doubt, the DNA is left out and the CDR3 is given as listed by TCRdb. The chain has TRBV5-4 and TRBJ2-7; the D segment call TRBD1 is taken from the table without a DNA check. Germline V lookup: CDR1 SGHNT, CDR2 YYREEE (reference sequence). The CDR3 comprises 12 residues, both ends counted. The CDR3 reads CASSPNRGSPVL.

CDR3 nucleotide sequence: TGTGCCAGCAGAGGCAGCAAATCCTCCTACGAGCAGTACTTC. Translated: CASRGSKSSYEQYF. The chain carries TRBV6-1 and TRBJ2-7; D unclear. The CDR3 runs to 14 residues. V was pared by 6 bases and J by 0 bases, with 12 bases between. Germline V gene lookup returns CDR1 MNHNS and CDR2 SASEGT.